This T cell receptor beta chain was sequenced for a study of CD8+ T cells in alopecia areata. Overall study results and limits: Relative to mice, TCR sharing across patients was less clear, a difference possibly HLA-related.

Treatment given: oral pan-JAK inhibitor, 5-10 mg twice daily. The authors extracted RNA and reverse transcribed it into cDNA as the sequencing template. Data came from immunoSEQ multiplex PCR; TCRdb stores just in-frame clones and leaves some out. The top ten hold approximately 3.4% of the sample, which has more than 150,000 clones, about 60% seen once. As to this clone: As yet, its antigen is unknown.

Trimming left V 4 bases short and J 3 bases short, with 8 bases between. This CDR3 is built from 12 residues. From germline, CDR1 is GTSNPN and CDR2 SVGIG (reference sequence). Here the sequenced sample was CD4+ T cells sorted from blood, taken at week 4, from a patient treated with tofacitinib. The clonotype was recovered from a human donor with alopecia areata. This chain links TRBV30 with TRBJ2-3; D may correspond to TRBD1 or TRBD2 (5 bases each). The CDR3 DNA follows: TGTGCCTGGAAGGGGAGTACAGATACGCAGTATTTT. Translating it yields CAWKGSTDTQYF. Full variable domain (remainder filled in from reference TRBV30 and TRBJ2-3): SQTIHQWPATLVQPVGSPLSLECTVEGTSNPNLYWYRQAAGRGLQLLFYSVGIGQISSEVPQNLSASRPQDRQFILSSKKLLLSDSGFYLCAWKGSTDTQYFGPGTRLTVL.